This paragraph covers one TCR beta chain sequence. The antigen remains unidentified. The CDR3 is 14 residues long. Germline lookup yields CDR1 MDHEN and CDR2 SYDVKM. Trimming took off 3 bases at V and 11 bases at J, with 14 bases between the two ends. This entry belongs to a study of post-analysis software for immune sequencing data. Study background: Several disease courses (relapsing-remitting, secondary progressive and progressive-relapsing) of multiple sclerosis were included. Overall study findings and caveats: Roughly five TRBV segments appeared more often in patients than in controls, and TRBV5-6, TRBV5-1 and TRBV20-1 were among these. Samples made in the same batch grouped tightly together by F measure. Controls showed significantly higher normalized Chao1 diversity than did multiple sclerosis patients.

cDNA libraries of TCR beta carried unique molecular identifiers. TCRdb independently ran MiXCR on the PCR reads; one entry per CDR3 protein. The table includes about 500,000 distinct CDR3 sequences, around 40% detected once. This rearrangement joins TRBV28 to TRBJ1-6; D ambiguous. Sequenced sample: blood. This TCR was recovered from a girl between 5 and 17 years old with multiple sclerosis. For the CDR3, the DNA is TGTGCCAGCAGTTTTGCTCTTGGGAATCCACCCCTCCACTTT. Translated, it gives CASSFALGNPPLHF.